This TCR beta chain was captured by sequencing in a study of shared clonotypes between healthy human individuals. Findings and caveats of the study: Researchers found naive subsets generally carried larger estimated richness than memory subsets.

As concerns this clone: What it binds is unknown.

CDR1 and CDR2 (germline): SGHTA, FQGNSA. The trim removed 5 bases at V and 0 bases at J, leaving 10 bases unmatched. This CDR3 spans 18 amino acids. Assay runs were performed at deep level. Data came from immunoSEQ multiplex PCR; TCRdb stores just in-frame clones and leaves some out. In the table there are approximately 2.3 million clones, 85% to 95% of which are singletons. The TCR sequence derives from a man younger than 35 in good health. Some clones in this sample may be carry-over from other donors' samples. This chain joins TRBV7-2 and TRBJ2-7; 13 nucleotides align to TRBD2. The source material was naive CD4+ T cells from PBMCs. The subset is: CD45RA+ positively selected. As DNA, the CDR3 is TGTGCCAGCAGCCCCAGGACTAGCGGGAGAGCCTTCTCCTACGAGCAGTACTTC. This gives the protein CASSPRTSGRAFSYEQYF.